The entry that follows covers one T cell receptor (beta chain) sequence. This clone was observed a handful of times. Which antigen it targets is not known. Qualities for individual bases were not recorded, and no much larger clone is one base off. A MiSeq instrument was used for deep resolution sequencing, which targeted depths ranging from 1 in 1 million up to 1 in 200,000 T cells, with coverage averaging 10x for each clonotype. TCR beta libraries were generated with the immunoSEQ hsTCRB Kit. Processing in the source paper ran as follows. ImmunoSEQ Data Assistant and ImmunoSEQ Analyzer were used for data analysis, and V, D and J genes were assigned according to IMGT definitions. Clonality, with values ranging from 0 to 1, was calculated as one minus the normalized Shannon entropy of productive rearrangement frequencies. Public clonotype analysis was restricted to overrepresented clonotypes comprising at least 0.05% of each patient's repertoire. Repertoires from thirteen age-matched healthy donors in immuneACCESS were used as clonality controls. TCRdb mirrors the immuneACCESS table, restricted to in-frame sequences. Some clones are absent from its copies; in checked studies, under half trace to an unresolved V gene, and the reason for the others is unknown. That table gives V, J and clone size, and the DNA gave D and trimming. This sample has about 140,000 clones in its table, and about 72% of those were observed once. The ten largest clones represent around 30% of the sample.

This record belongs to a study of cytotoxic CD8 clonotypes in ibrutinib-treated CLL (dated by TCRdb to about 2021). About the full investigation: The cohort was composed of some twelve relapsed/refractory and around 14 treatment-naive patients; IGHV unmutated status was identified in roughly 17 patients. Responses were partial in around 24 patients and complete in 2; after median about 63 months follow-up, 14 stayed in remission and approximately 12 progressed. Of the 90 or so participants in the trial, about two dozen had longitudinal samples available. The response samples were drawn at a median of around eleven months into treatment, with a range of about 6 to 40 months. On average, each sample had approximately 260,000 productive templates and more than 75,000 productive rearrangements. Cryopreserved peripheral blood mononuclear cells were collected before treatment, at response, and at either disease progression or sustained remission. Every sample from remission and from progressive disease was obtained while the patients were still on ibrutinib. Study-wide conclusions, independent of this receptor: Sampling times were not matched between patients in sustained remission and patients whose disease was progressing, and lymph node repertoires were not examined. At ibrutinib response clonality went up, during sustained remission it held steady, and at progression it dropped back toward baseline. Baseline clonality exceeded that of age-matched healthy donors and correlated strongly with circulating CD8+ T-cell counts. Public clonotypes were rare and either shrank or stayed stable during treatment, and the rise in clonality at ibrutinib response reflected expansion of private clonotypes.

Reading the label with the study, this specimen's time point is: about a year on ibrutinib. For TCR beta library preparation, approximately 2 micrograms of genomic DNA were extracted from the cryopreserved PBMCs. Longitudinal blood samples from CLL patients on ibrutinib monotherapy underwent high-throughput TCR beta sequencing. The patients took part in an open-label, single-center phase 2 trial of ibrutinib monotherapy. CDR1 and CDR2, looked up from the germline V gene, are KGHSH and LQKENI. The trim is 2 bases for V and 4 bases for J, with a gap of 11 bases between the germline ends. The cysteine opens and the phenylalanine closes a CDR3 of 14 amino acids. Solely the CDR3 DNA is kept, with 42 bases framed from the first base.

The sequence came from a human donor with chronic lymphocytic leukemia. Sequenced material: PBMCs, taken after 12 months of ibrutinib treatment. The chain employs TRBV18 and TRBJ1-1, with the identity of the D gene unclear. Here is the DNA: TGTGCCAGCTCACCATTGCGGTACAGCACTGAAGCTTTCTTT. The resulting protein is CASSPLRYSTEAFF.